This T cell receptor beta chain derives from a study of blood T cell repertoires in COVID-19. The protocol was immunoSEQ multiplex PCR, while the TCRdb copy is restricted to in-frame clones and leaves out a portion. The repertoire holds some 300,000 clones, with roughly 87% as singletons. The CDR3 is 13 amino acids. CDR1 MNHEY and CDR2 SMNVEV come from the germline V gene (reference sequence). The V end lost 2 bases, the J end lost 2 bases, and 6 bases lay between the germline ends. This chain links TRBV27 with TRBJ1-2; TRBD1 is a possible D gene (5 bases). This receptor was obtained from a man between 18 and 35 years old with active or convalescent COVID-19. The source material was peripheral blood. The CDR3 here is CASSLGGNYGYTF. CDR3 coding DNA: TGTGCCAGCAGTTTAGGGGGGAACTATGGCTACACCTTC.